This T cell receptor beta chain originates from a study of T cells in Graves' hyperthyroidism and ophthalmopathy. Study-level findings and limits: The model predicted ophthalmopathy a median approximately seven months before onset.

CDR3 length: 15 residues. Trimming stripped 0 bases from V and 0 bases from J, with 9 bases between. Germline loops: CDR1 GTSNPN, CDR2 SVGIG (reference sequence). RNA transcripts provided the source from which TCR beta CDR3 regions were amplified. The study used the HTBI primer set for a first-round RT-PCR of the TCR CDR3. One entry per CDR3 protein, called by TCRdb with MiXCR from the multiplex PCR reads. The repertoire holds about 480,000 distinct CDR3 sequences, with around an eighth as singletons. This clonotype was found many times. Its specificity is not known. The chain employs TRBV30 and TRBJ1-3, with D possibly being TRBD1 (5 bases). The sequencing sample was made of blood. The sequence derives from a young woman with Graves' hyperthyroidism. DNA of the CDR3: TGTGCCTGGAGTGTCGACAGCCACTCTGGAAACACCATATATTTT. This gives the protein CAWSVDSHSGNTIYF.